Given below is one TCR beta chain in context. The antigen this receptor binds is unknown. No quality values exist for individual bases; no much larger clone is one base distant. The CDR3 has 13 amino acids, counting the end cysteine and phenylalanine. Of all the DNA, just the CDR3 is kept, 39 bases in frame from base 1. V and J are truncated by 1 base and 9 bases respectively, leaving an intervening sequence of 10 bases. CDR1 LNHNV and CDR2 YYDKDF are derived from the germline V gene (reference sequence). RNA was extracted with the RNeasy kit and 0.5 to 1 ug was reverse transcribed using random hexamers. TCR beta CDR3 regions were amplified with the immunoSEQ multiplex PCR assay covering 54 Vbeta and 13 Jbeta segments. To correct PCR amplification bias, a synthetic template baseline was used for both primer optimization and computational correction. The study's own analysis went as follows. Reads were annotated to V, D and J genes per IMGT and analyzed with immunoSEQ Analyzer, keeping only productive sequences. Clonality was calculated as one minus the Shannon entropy normalized by log2 of the number of productive unique sequences. Public and private clones were assessed among the 100 most prevalent clones of each patient and control. Clones were defined as Susac-specific when absent from the healthy and MS cohorts, from fewer than 1,300 published viral clones and from other ImmuneACCESS disease sequences. The raw public data were reprocessed by TCRdb itself: fastp quality trimming at Q25, MiXCR clonotype calling, in-frame beta chains only. Identical CDR3 protein sequences are pooled into one entry, listed with their most common genes and DNA. TCRdb's processing, not the authors' own work, is the source of the V and J calls. Counted in this sample were around 180,000 distinct CDR3 sequences; under 97% of them appeared once. The ten largest clonotypes hold about 0.093% of the sample.

This entry comes from a study of CD8 T cells in Susac syndrome (dated by TCRdb to the late 2010s). Background for the entire study: The study used repertoire sequencing to test whether antigen drove CD8+ T cell activation and differentiation in Susac syndrome.

Peripheral blood CD8+ and CD4+ T cells from healthy donors, Susac syndrome patients and multiple sclerosis patients were profiled by high-throughput TCR beta sequencing. The multiple sclerosis controls were treatment-naive patients who had stable or active relapsing-remitting disease and met the revised McDonald criteria. Bulk CD8+ and CD4+ T cells were purified by magnetic negative isolation, while CD8+ TEMRA cells were enriched using FACS. Blood was collected in EDTA tubes and processed within 24 hours, with PBMCs isolated through density gradient centrifugation. PBMCs intended for TCR sequencing were frozen in liquid nitrogen and were later thawed in a 37 degrees C water bath. Purity of sorted or isolated CD4+, CD8+ and CD8+ TEMRA cells was at least 90%. Summary of the overall study and its limitations: The number of individuals in the TCR sequencing and HLA analysis was acknowledged as relatively small.

The sample consisted of CD4+ T cells from PBMCs. The sequence came from a human donor with multiple sclerosis. The chain is assembled from TRBV15 and TRBJ2-1; the D gene remains uncertain. For the CDR3, the sequence is CATSRVGAGEQFF. The sequence in DNA is TGTGCCACCAGCAGAGTGGGTGCCGGTGAGCAGTTCTTC.